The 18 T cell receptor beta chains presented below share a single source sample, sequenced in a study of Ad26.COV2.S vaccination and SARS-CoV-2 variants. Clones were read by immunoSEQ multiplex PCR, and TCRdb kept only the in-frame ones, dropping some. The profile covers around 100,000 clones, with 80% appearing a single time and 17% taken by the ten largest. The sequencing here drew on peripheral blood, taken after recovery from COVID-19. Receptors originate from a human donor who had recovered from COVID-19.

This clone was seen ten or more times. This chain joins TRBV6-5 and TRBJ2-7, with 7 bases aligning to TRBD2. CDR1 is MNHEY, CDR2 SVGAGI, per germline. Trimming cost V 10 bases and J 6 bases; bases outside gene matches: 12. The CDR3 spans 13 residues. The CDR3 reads CATHTGGGGEQYF. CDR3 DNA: TGTGCCACCCACACAGGCGGGGGTGGCGAGCAGTACTTC.

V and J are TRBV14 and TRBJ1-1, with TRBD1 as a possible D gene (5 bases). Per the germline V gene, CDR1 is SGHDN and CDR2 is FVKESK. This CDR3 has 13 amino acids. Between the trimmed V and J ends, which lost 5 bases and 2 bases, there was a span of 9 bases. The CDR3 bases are TGTGCCAGCAGCGAGACAGTTAACACTGAAGCTTTCTTT. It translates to CASSETVNTEAFF.

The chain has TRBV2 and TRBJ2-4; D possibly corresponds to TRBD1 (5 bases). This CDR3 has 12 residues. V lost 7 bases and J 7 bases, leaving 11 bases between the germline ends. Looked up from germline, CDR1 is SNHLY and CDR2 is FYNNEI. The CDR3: CASKDIGNIQYF. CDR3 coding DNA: TGTGCCAGCAAGGACATCGGGAACATTCAGTACTTC.

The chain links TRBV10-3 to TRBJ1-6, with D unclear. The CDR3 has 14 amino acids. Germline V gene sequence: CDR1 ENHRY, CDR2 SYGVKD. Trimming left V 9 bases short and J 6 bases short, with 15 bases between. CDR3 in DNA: TGTGCCATAAACTCCGGGCAGCTTAATTCACCCCTCCACTTT. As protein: CAINSGQLNSPLHF.

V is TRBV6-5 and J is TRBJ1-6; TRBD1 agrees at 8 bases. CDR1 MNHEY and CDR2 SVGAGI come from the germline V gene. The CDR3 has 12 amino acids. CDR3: CAAQGANSPLHF. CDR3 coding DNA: TGTGCTGCCCAGGGGGCGAATTCACCCCTCCACTTT.

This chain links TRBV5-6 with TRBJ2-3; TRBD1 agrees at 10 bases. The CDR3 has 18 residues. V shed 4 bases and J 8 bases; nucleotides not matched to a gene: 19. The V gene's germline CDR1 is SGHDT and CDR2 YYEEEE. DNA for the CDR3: TGTGCCAGCAGCGCCCGGGACAGGGGCTCGGTAACCTTTCGTACGCAGTATTTT. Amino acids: CASSARDRGSVTFRTQYF.

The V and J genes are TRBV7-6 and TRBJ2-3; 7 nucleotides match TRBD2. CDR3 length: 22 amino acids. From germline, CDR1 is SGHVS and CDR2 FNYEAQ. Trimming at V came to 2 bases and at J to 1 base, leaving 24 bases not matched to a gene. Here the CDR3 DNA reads TGTGCCAGCAGCTTAACCACGCCTAGAACAGCGGGGCGGGTAGGGGGCACAGATACGCAGTATTTT. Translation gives CASSLTTPRTAGRVGGTDTQYF.

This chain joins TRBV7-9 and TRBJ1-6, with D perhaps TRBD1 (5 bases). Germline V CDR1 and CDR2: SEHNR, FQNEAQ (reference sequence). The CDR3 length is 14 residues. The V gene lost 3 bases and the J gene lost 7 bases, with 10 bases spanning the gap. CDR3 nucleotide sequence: TGTGCCAGCAGCTTCGGACAAGAAAATTCACCCCTCCACTTT. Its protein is CASSFGQENSPLHF. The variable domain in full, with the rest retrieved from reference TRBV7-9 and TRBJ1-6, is DTGVSQNPRHKITKRGQNVTFRCDPISEHNRLYWYRQTLGQGPEFLTYFQNEAQLEKSRLLSDRFSAERPKGSFSTLEIQRTEQGDSAMYLCASSFGQENSPLHFGNGTRLTVT.

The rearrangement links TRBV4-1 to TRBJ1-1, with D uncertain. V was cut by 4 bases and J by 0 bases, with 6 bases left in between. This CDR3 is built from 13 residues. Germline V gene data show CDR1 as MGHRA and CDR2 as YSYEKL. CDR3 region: CASSLEVNTEAFF. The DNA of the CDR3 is TGCGCCAGCAGCCTCGAGGTGAACACTGAAGCTTTCTTT.

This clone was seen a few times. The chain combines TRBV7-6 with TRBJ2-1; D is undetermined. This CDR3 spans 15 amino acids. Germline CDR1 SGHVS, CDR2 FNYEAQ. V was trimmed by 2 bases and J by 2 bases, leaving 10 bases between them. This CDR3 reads CASSLIRVPYNEQFF. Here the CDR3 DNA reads TGTGCCAGCAGCTTAATTAGGGTCCCCTACAATGAGCAGTTCTTC. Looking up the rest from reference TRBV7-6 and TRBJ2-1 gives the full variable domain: GAGVSQSPRYKVTKRGQDVALRCDPISGHVSLYWYRQALGQGPEFLTYFNYEAQQDKSGLPNDRFSAERPEGSISTLTIQRTEQRDSAMYRCASSLIRVPYNEQFFGPGTRLTVL.

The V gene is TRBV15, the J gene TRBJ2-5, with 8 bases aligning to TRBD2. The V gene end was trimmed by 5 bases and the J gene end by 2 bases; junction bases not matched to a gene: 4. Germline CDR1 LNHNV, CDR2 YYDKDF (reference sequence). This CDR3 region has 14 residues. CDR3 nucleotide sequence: TGTGCCACCAGCGGACGGGGGGGACAAGAGACCCAGTACTTC. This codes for CATSGRGGQETQYF.

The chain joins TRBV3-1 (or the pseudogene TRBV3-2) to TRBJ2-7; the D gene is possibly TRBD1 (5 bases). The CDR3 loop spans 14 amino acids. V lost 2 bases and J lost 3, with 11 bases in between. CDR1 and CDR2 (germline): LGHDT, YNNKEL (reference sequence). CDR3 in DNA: TGTGCCAGCAGCCAACAGGGTGGAGACTACGAGCAGTACTTC. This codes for CASSQQGGDYEQYF.

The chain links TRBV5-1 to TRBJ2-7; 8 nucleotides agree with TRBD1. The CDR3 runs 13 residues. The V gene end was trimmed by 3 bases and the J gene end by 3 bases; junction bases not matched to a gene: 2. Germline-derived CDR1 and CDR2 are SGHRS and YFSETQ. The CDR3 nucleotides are TGCGCCAGCAGCTCAGGGGGCGGCTACGAGCAGTACTTC. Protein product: CASSSGGGYEQYF.

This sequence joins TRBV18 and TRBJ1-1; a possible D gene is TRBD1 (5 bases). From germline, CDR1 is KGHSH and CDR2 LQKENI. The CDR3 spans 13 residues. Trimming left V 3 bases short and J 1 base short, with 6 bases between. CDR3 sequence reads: CASSPGQNTEAFF. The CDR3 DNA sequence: TGTGCCAGCTCACCCGGACAGAACACTGAAGCTTTCTTT.

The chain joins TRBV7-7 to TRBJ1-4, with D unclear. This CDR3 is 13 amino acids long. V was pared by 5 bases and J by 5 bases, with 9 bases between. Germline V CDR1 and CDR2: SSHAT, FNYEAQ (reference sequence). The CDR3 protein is CASSRRTNEKLFF. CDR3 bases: TGTGCCAGCAGCCGACGTACGAATGAAAAACTGTTTTTT.

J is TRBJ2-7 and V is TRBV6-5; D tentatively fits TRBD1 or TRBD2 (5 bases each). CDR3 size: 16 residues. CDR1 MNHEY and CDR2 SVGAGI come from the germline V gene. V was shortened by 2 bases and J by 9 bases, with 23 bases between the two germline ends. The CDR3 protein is CASSYISSRDAGLQYF. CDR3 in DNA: TGTGCCAGCAGTTACATCTCGTCCCGGGACGCCGGGTTGCAGTACTTC.

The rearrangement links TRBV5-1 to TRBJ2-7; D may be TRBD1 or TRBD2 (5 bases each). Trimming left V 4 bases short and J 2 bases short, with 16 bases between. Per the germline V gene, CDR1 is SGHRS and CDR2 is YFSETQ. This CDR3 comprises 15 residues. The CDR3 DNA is TGCGCCAGCAGCCTAGGATGGGACGGAGCCTACGAGCAGTACTTC. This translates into CASSLGWDGAYEQYF.

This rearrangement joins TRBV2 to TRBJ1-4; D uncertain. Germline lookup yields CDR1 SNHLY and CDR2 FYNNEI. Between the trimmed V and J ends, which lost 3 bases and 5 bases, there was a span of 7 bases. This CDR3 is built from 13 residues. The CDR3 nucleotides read TGTGCCAGCAGTGATGGAGGGAATGAAAAACTGTTTTTT. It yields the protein CASSDGGNEKLFF.